Detailed here is one TCR beta chain. Its antigen is unknown. The Oncomine TCR Beta short-read assay was applied to DNA of cultured CD4+ T cells. Genomic DNA was isolated from CD4+ T cells that had been cultured. MiXCR was run by TCRdb on the PCR reads, yielding one entry per CDR3 protein. The sample carries some 20,000 distinct CDR3 sequences, 45% to 70% recorded once. This entry is derived from a study of vaccination and CD4 T cells after COVID-19. CDR1 is LNHDA, CDR2 SQIVND, per germline (reference sequence). V lost 11 bases to trimming and J lost 4 bases; unmatched junction nucleotides: 17. The length of the CDR3 is 18 residues. Regarding treatment: roughly 10-day PBMC culture with coronavirus spike peptide pools or control peptides (ViraFEST assay). From the approximately eleven-day cultures, CD4+ T cells were isolated by negative selection. Study-wide points: 304 of 307 vaccine-specific clones from convalescent patients were spike mono-reactive.

The chain links TRBV19 to TRBJ2-2, with 12 nucleotides matching TRBD2. Specimen: CD4+ T cells from blood, cultured in vitro. This TCR came from a human donor who had recovered from COVID-19. This CDR3 reads CAGTIGLAGGRSTGELFF. The CDR3 bases are TGTGCCGGTACCATCGGGCTAGCGGGGGGGCGGAGCACCGGGGAGCTGTTTTTT.